A selection of T cell receptor beta chains follows, all from one sample in a study of beta chain features in type 1 diabetes. Measured with immunoSEQ multiplex PCR; TCRdb has only the in-frame clones, and not every one. The profile shows 200,000 to 250,000 clones, 16% of them singletons. The sequenced material came from naive CD4+ T cells from blood. These TCRs come from a man younger than 45 with type 1 diabetes. CDR3s include the opening cysteine and the closing phenylalanine or tryptophan. A D gene is named only where the DNA matches it firmly. The size entry is marked missing in some rows and otherwise reads once, few, many or a size class.

D: TRBD2
J: TRBJ2-1
V: TRBV9
size: few
CDR3: CASSVSGTGGEQFF
DNA: TGTGCCAGCAGCGTTAGCGGGACGGGCGGAGAGCAGTTCTTC

D: -
J: TRBJ2-6
V: TRBV19
size: few
CDR3: CASSQSSHPGANVLTF
DNA: TGTGCCAGTAGCCAGAGCAGCCACCCTGGGGCCAACGTCCTGACTTTC

D: TRBD2
J: TRBJ2-7
V: TRBV30
size: few
CDR3: CAWSKGLAGAQYF
DNA: TGTGCCTGGAGCAAAGGGCTAGCGGGCGCGCAGTACTTC

D: -
J: TRBJ2-3
V: TRBV7-2
size: -
CDR3: CASSPVGVTHTQYF
DNA: TGTGCCAGCAGCCCAGTCGGCGTCACCCATACGCAGTATTTT

D: TRBD1
J: TRBJ2-4
V: TRBV29-1
size: few
CDR3: CSVAGTEQWKNIQYF
DNA: TGCAGCGTTGCGGGGACAGAGCAGTGGAAAAACATTCAGTACTTC

D: -
J: TRBJ2-7
V: TRBV20-1
size: few
CDR3: CSASNGYEQYF
DNA: TGCAGTGCTAGTAACGGCTACGAGCAGTACTTC

D: TRBD2
J: TRBJ2-3
V: TRBV6-5
size: -
CDR3: CASTAGGHSDTQYF
DNA: TGTGCCAGCACAGCGGGAGGGCATTCAGATACGCAGTATTTT

D: -
J: TRBJ2-7
V: TRBV28
size: once
CDR3: CASSETSYEQYF
DNA: TGTGCCAGCAGTGAAACTTCGTACGAGCAGTACTTC

D: -
J: TRBJ2-1
V: TRBV7-7
size: few
CDR3: CASSLDSSSYNEQFF
DNA: TGTGCCAGCAGCTTGGACAGCAGCTCCTACAATGAGCAGTTCTTC

D: -
J: TRBJ2-6
V: TRBV7-3
size: -
CDR3: CASSIPGLTSGANVLTF
DNA: TGTGCCAGCAGCATACCGGGACTGACCTCTGGGGCCAACGTCCTGACTTTC

D: TRBD2
J: TRBJ2-3
V: TRBV2
size: few
CDR3: CASSGTSGRAEDTQYF
DNA: TGTGCCAGCAGCGGGACTAGCGGGAGGGCCGAAGATACGCAGTATTTT

D: -
J: TRBJ2-7
V: TRBV7-8
size: -
CDR3: CASSFDREVYEQYF
DNA: TGTGCCAGCAGCTTTGATCGGGAAGTGTACGAGCAGTACTTC

D: TRBD2
J: TRBJ2-1
V: TRBV7-9
size: -
CDR3: CASSRTSGAFSYNEQFF
DNA: TGTGCCAGCAGCCGGACTAGCGGGGCATTTTCCTACAATGAGCAGTTCTTC

D: TRBD2
J: TRBJ2-7
V: TRBV5-4
size: -
CDR3: CASSLGGTSGRGYEQYF
DNA: TGTGCCAGCAGCTTAGGAGGGACTAGCGGGAGAGGCTACGAGCAGTACTTC

D: -
J: TRBJ2-3
V: TRBV4-1
size: few
CDR3: CASSWVETVNGTQYF
DNA: TGCGCCAGCAGCTGGGTGGAGACGGTGAACGGCACGCAGTATTTT

D: -
J: TRBJ2-7
V: TRBV25-1
size: few
CDR3: CASSDPYIRDSYEQYF
DNA: TGTGCCAGCAGTGATCCATACATCAGGGACTCCTACGAGCAGTACTTC

D: -
J: TRBJ2-2
V: TRBV11-1
size: few
CDR3: CASSPRSRNTGELFF
DNA: TGTGCCAGCAGCCCCCGGTCACGGAACACCGGGGAGCTGTTTTTT

D: -
J: TRBJ2-1
V: TRBV6-5
size: few
CDR3: CASSYEVGSYNEQFF
DNA: TGTGCCAGCAGTTACGAGGTGGGAAGCTACAATGAGCAGTTCTTC

D: -
J: TRBJ1-2
V: TRBV18
size: few
CDR3: CASSPQTGFTDGYTF
DNA: TGTGCCAGCTCACCTCAGACAGGATTCACAGATGGCTACACCTTC

D: TRBD2
J: TRBJ2-7
V: TRBV20-1
size: few
CDR3: CSGRVSYEQYF
DNA: TGCAGCGGGAGGGTTTCCTACGAGCAGTACTTC

D: TRBD1
J: TRBJ2-5
V: TRBV7-9
size: -
CDR3: CASSKGQAKGTQYF
DNA: TGTGCCAGCAGCAAGGGACAGGCGAAGGGGACCCAGTACTTC

D: -
J: TRBJ2-3
V: TRBV5-1
size: -
CDR3: CASSLMAPRIDTQYF
DNA: TGCGCCAGCAGCTTGATGGCCCCTAGGATAGATACGCAGTATTTT

D: -
J: TRBJ1-4
V: TRBV5-4
size: -
CDR3: CASSLIFNEKLFF
DNA: TGTGCCAGCAGCTTGATCTTTAATGAAAAACTGTTTTTT

D: TRBD1
J: TRBJ2-5
V: TRBV10-3
size: once
CDR3: CAISSGTVIQETQYF
DNA: TGTGCCATCAGTTCCGGGACAGTAATCCAAGAGACCCAGTACTTC

D: -
J: TRBJ2-1
V: TRBV7-8
size: few
CDR3: CASSLERTTNNEQFF
DNA: TGTGCCAGCAGCTTAGAACGGACTACTAACAATGAGCAGTTCTTC

D: -
J: TRBJ2-3
V: TRBV5-4
size: -
CDR3: CASSLPSTDTQYF
DNA: TGTGCCAGCAGCTTACCTAGCACAGATACGCAGTATTTT

D: -
J: TRBJ2-1
V: TRBV9
size: -
CDR3: CASSVEAGAFYNEQFF
DNA: TGTGCCAGCAGCGTAGAAGCAGGGGCGTTTTACAATGAGCAGTTCTTC

D: -
J: TRBJ2-5
V: TRBV19
size: -
CDR3: CASSSGLPEGTQYF
DNA: TGTGCCAGTAGCTCGGGCCTCCCCGAGGGGACCCAGTACTTC

D: TRBD2
J: TRBJ2-5
V: TRBV18
size: few
CDR3: CASSRLGTSGSAAQYF
DNA: TGTGCCAGCTCACGACTCGGGACTAGCGGGAGCGCGGCCCAGTACTTC

D: TRBD1
J: TRBJ1-5
V: TRBV29-1
size: few
CDR3: CSVGTGIGQPQHF
DNA: TGCAGCGTTGGGACAGGGATCGGTCAGCCCCAGCATTTT

D: -
J: TRBJ2-1
V: TRBV14
size: few
CDR3: CASSQEAGHQSYNEQFF
DNA: TGTGCCAGCAGCCAAGAGGCGGGACACCAATCCTACAATGAGCAGTTCTTC

D: TRBD1
J: TRBJ2-7
V: TRBV6-6
size: -
CDR3: CASLSVGTGGSYEQYF
DNA: TGTGCCAGCCTCTCAGTCGGGACAGGGGGCTCCTACGAGCAGTACTTC

D: TRBD2
J: TRBJ2-7
V: TRBV18
size: few
CDR3: CASSPSGLAPLGQYF
DNA: TGTGCCAGCTCACCCTCGGGACTAGCGCCGCTCGGGCAGTACTTC

D: -
J: TRBJ2-2
V: TRBV9
size: -
CDR3: CASSARLTGELFF
DNA: TGTGCCAGCAGCGCCAGACTAACCGGGGAGCTGTTTTTT

D: TRBD2
J: TRBJ2-1
V: TRBV5-6
size: few
CDR3: CASSLVGLGTSGSLEQFF
DNA: TGTGCCAGCAGCTTAGTGGGTTTGGGGACTAGCGGGAGTTTGGAGCAGTTCTTC

D: -
J: TRBJ2-1
V: TRBV7-9
size: few
CDR3: CASSLFGIPNEQFF
DNA: TGTGCCAGCAGCTTATTCGGCATTCCCAATGAGCAGTTCTTC

D: TRBD1
J: TRBJ2-5
V: TRBV4-1
size: -
CDR3: CASSQGGGQGFGTQYF
DNA: TGCGCCAGCAGCCAAGGGGGAGGACAGGGATTCGGGACCCAGTACTTC

D: -
J: TRBJ1-2
V: TRBV7-9
size: -
CDR3: CASSLQGADGYTF
DNA: TGTGCCAGCAGCCTTCAGGGTGCGGATGGCTACACCTTC

D: -
J: TRBJ1-4
V: TRBV27
size: -
CDR3: CASSLSRVANRGKLFF
DNA: TGTGCCAGCAGTTTATCGAGAGTGGCTAATAGGGGAAAACTGTTTTTT

D: TRBD1
J: TRBJ2-3
V: TRBV29-1
size: -
CDR3: CSADRGRDTQYF
DNA: TGCAGCGCCGACAGGGGCCGGGATACGCAGTATTTT

D: -
J: TRBJ2-4
V: TRBV23-1
size: -
CDR3: CASSTNEKLLAKNIQYF
DNA: TGCGCCAGCAGTACGAACGAGAAGTTGTTAGCCAAAAACATTCAGTACTTC

D: -
J: TRBJ2-2
V: TRBV9
size: few
CDR3: CASSVDSGSNTGELFF
DNA: TGTGCCAGCAGCGTAGATAGCGGTTCGAACACCGGGGAGCTGTTTTTT

D: TRBD2
J: TRBJ2-3
V: TRBV7-2
size: few
CDR3: CASSSRPPLAGAADTQYF
DNA: TGTGCCAGCAGCTCTCGTCCCCCTCTAGCGGGAGCCGCAGATACGCAGTATTTT

D: -
J: TRBJ2-5
V: TRBV21-1
size: -
CDR3: CASSNLYQETQYF
DNA: TGTGCCAGCAGCAATCTGTACCAAGAGACCCAGTACTTC